This TCR beta chain came from a study of blood T cell repertoires in COVID-19. Overall study context: Samples representing acute and convalescent COVID-19 were sourced from the United States, Italy and Spain. PBMCs, B-cell-depleted T cells, or T cells provided the cDNA or gDNA that made up the material.

The authors' processing: How many nucleated cells were present was estimated from reference gene primer amplification. Libraries were prepared by immunoSEQ multiplex PCR; TCRdb keeps only in-frame clonotypes and omits some of them. That table is the source of V, J and clone size, and D and trimming were worked out from the DNA. The sample yields under 200,000 clones, about 88% seen once. This TCR was sampled from a woman between 55 and 75 years old with COVID-19, enrolled during active disease. Input material: peripheral blood.

The CDR3 protein is CASSLKLTGGRELFF. The DNA of the CDR3 is TGTGCCAGCAGCCTAAAGCTCACAGGGGGCCGAGAGCTGTTTTTT. The gene calls are TRBV6-5 and TRBJ2-2; TRBD1 matches 9 bases. J gave up 11 bases and V 6 bases, and 13 bases lay outside the gene matches. Germline CDR1 is MNHEY and CDR2 is SVGAGI. This CDR3 region has 15 residues.